This T cell receptor (beta chain) originates from a study of T cells in Graves' hyperthyroidism and ophthalmopathy (dated by TCRdb to about 2019). Some background on the complete study: Peripheral blood samples were taken at initial diagnosis, before any treatment was given. To identify distinguishing TCR V-J signatures, a discovery cohort of roughly 100 patients was used, comprising 40 to 45 with Graves' ophthalmopathy and around 57 with stable Graves' hyperthyroidism. Whether ophthalmopathy could be predicted prospectively was tested in an independent validation cohort made up of under 20 hyperthyroidism patients plus 17 patients who later progressed to ophthalmopathy. The 100 discovery patients were randomly divided into training and test sets at a 7:3 ratio. Thyroid tissue and blood T-cell repertoires from several Graves' hyperthyroidism patients were also compared in the study. Following sampling, methimazole starting at 30 mg daily was given to hyperthyroidism patients, and high-dose intravenous methylprednisolone was given to ophthalmopathy patients. The paper reports TCR Vbeta CDR3 sequencing of approximately 140 peripheral blood samples: under 45 ophthalmopathy, some 80 hyperthyroidism and about 17 progressor patients.

Amplification of TCR beta CDR3 regions was carried out from RNA transcripts. The first round of RT-PCR for the TCR CDR3 was performed with the HTBI primer set and the Qiagen OneStep RT-PCR kit. The libraries were constructed in a second round of multiplex PCR and then size-selected and purified. Libraries were sequenced paired-end with 100 bp reads on an Illumina HiSeq2000. The paper's data handling went like this. SOAPnuke was used to process the raw data, removing reads that contained adapters or uncalled bases, had a mean Phred below 15, or lacked an exact match to the constant primer or identifier. High-quality paired reads were merged with COPE v1.2.5, and unique nucleotide sequences were defined as clonotypes. MiTCR v1.1 was used to align the clonotypes against IMGT TRBV, TRBD and TRBJ reference segments. The analysis included only V-J combinations with a frequency above 0.0001, which together covered 99.2% of the repertoires. The TCS score was defined as F50 (clonal expansion) divided by E x V (chaos), with BLOSUM62-based TCRdist calculated between CDR3 peptides within each V-J. Welch's t-statistics and random forest reduced some 510 V-J features to some 14, which were used in a naive Bayes classifier (R e1071). Using fastp at Q25 and MiXCR, TCRdb reprocessed the public reads and kept productive beta chains. Rows are unified per CDR3 protein, each entry keeping the most common DNA and genes. In this record, the V and J calls reflect TCRdb's handling and not the investigators' own analysis. The sample includes fewer than 250,000 distinct CDR3 sequences, with almost 25% observed a single time. About 40% of the sample belongs to the ten largest clones.

This clonotype occurred many times. It has no known antigen specificity. Within one base of it there is no much larger clone, and no base qualities were kept. Findings and caveats that apply to the study as a whole: No statistical method was used to fix the sample size in advance, and group allocation was not hidden from the investigators. During validation, the model predicted progression to ophthalmopathy a median of approximately 6 months ahead of onset, with around 71% sensitivity and almost 75% specificity. A 13 V-J signature model separated ophthalmopathy from stable hyperthyroidism, with roughly 88% sensitivity and approximately 81% specificity in cross-validation and 80%/75% in testing. Most expanded thyroid clonotypes (frequency above 0.001) were also detected in blood, suggesting blood repertoires may reflect thyroid immune responses.

Ophthalmopathy patients had moderately to severely active disease, Clinical Activity Score of at least 3, NOSPECS grade of at least 4, and duration under 3 months. Any patient with an uncontrolled infection, another autoimmune disease, pregnancy or lactation was excluded. Diagnoses were established on the basis of clinical symptoms, serum thyroxine and TRAb, thyroid ultrasound, and orbital computed tomography. PBMCs were separated from under 11 ml of fresh peripheral blood using Ficoll-Paque density gradient centrifugation. Total RNA was extracted with Trizol reagent, and quality was checked on an Agilent 2100 Bioanalyzer. The CDR3 starts with the cysteine, ends with the phenylalanine, and has 13 residues. CDR3 DNA only is kept here, 39 bases in frame from base 1. Cut back by 6 bases and 2 bases, the V and J ends lie 11 bases apart. The germline V gene provides CDR1 MNHNS and CDR2 SASEGT.

Sequencing was performed on blood. The receptor's source is a woman between 35 and 50 years old with Graves' ophthalmopathy. The rearranged chain carries TRBV6-1 and TRBJ2-7; no D segment can be confidently identified. The sequenced DNA: TGTGCCAGCAGCTTCGGGTCCCCCTACGAGCAGTACTTC. Translated, it gives CASSFGSPYEQYF.